This record looks at one T cell receptor beta chain sequence and its context. As yet, its antigen is unknown. The data are from a study of cytomegalovirus exposure and HLA in healthy donors. Turning to the study itself: A later analysis reported the roughly 120 validation repertoires used the same platform as the roughly 700 first-cohort repertoires.

General study points: Many donors carried some public TCRs, although rarity characterized most TCR sequences.

From the roughly 110-subject validation cohort, which was separate from the roughly 690-subject first cohort, the donors were drawn. Looked up from germline, CDR1 is SGHDN and CDR2 is FVKESK. The CDR3 sequence is 16 residues long. The ends lost 4 bases at V and 4 bases at J; junction bases unmatched: 12. The method was immunoSEQ multiplex PCR; TCRdb's version includes in-frame clones alone and lacks a portion of them. The sample shows some 290,000 clones, approximately 86% of them seen only once. V is TRBV14 and J is TRBJ1-1; 7 bases align to TRBD1. Sequenced: PBMCs. This TCR derives from a man aged 25 to 45 in good health and CMV-seronegative. CDR3 coding DNA: TGTGCCAGCAGCCGAAACTACGACAGGGCTGGCACTGAAGCTTTCTTT. It encodes CASSRNYDRAGTEAFF.